Each of the 27 T cell receptor beta chains below was sequenced from the same sample in a study of cytomegalovirus exposure and HLA in healthy donors. The PCR used 60 Vbeta and 13 Jbeta primers. TCRdb's table, derived via immunoSEQ multiplex PCR, lists solely in-frame clones and lacks some. Of 130,000 or so clones detected, 85% to 90% appear once; the ten largest clones hold around 5.5%. The specimen was PBMCs. Receptor source: a woman aged 30 to 39 in good health and CMV-seronegative.

CDR3 loop: CASSYTVTAQAYEQYF. The DNA of the CDR3 is TGTGCCAGCAGTTATACGGTGACAGCGCAAGCCTACGAGCAGTACTTC. This chain links TRBV6-5 with TRBJ2-7, with D tentatively TRBD1 (5 bases). The germline gives CDR1 MNHEY, CDR2 SVGAGI. Deletions cut 3 bases from V and 2 bases from J, with 17 bases between. The CDR3 length is 16 residues.

A remark on this clone: The same CDR3 can be traced to other DNA sequences in this sample. The V gene is TRBV6-5, the J gene TRBJ2-7; 10 nucleotides agree with TRBD1. The CDR3 consists of 15 residues. Germline CDR1 and CDR2: MNHEY and SVGAGI. The V gene end was trimmed by 4 bases and the J gene end by 4 bases; junction bases not matched to a gene: 7. CDR3: CASSFRGQGLYEQYF. The CDR3, as DNA: TGTGCCAGCAGTTTTCGGGGACAGGGGTTATACGAGCAGTACTTC.

The V call is TRBV6-5, the J call TRBJ2-7; D ambiguous. Per germline, CDR1 MNHEY and CDR2 SVGAGI. The V gene lost 5 bases and the J gene lost 7 bases, with 12 bases spanning the gap. CDR3 length: 12 amino acids. The CDR3 coding sequence is TGTGCCAGCAGTCGACACGCTGGTGAGCAGTACTTC. The encoded protein is CASSRHAGEQYF.

The chain combines TRBV5-1 with TRBJ2-3, with D possibly TRBD1 on 5 matching bases. The V gene's germline CDR1 is SGHRS and CDR2 YFSETQ. The ends were cut back, 5 bases at V and 0 bases at J, with 10 bases in the middle. The length of the CDR3 is 14 residues. CDR3 sequence (DNA): TGCGCCAGCAGGGTGGGGCCCAGCACAGATACGCAGTATTTT. This translates into CASRVGPSTDTQYF.

This chain connects TRBV27 to TRBJ2-3; perhaps TRBD1 as D (6 bases). Trimming took 6 bases from V and 5 from J, leaving 12 bases between them. The germline CDR1 and CDR2 sequences are MNHEY and SMNVEV (reference sequence). This CDR3 comprises 13 residues. The DNA of the CDR3 is TGTGCCAGCAGCCCCTACAGGGAAGATACGCAGTATTTT. It translates to CASSPYREDTQYF.

The chain carries TRBV2 and TRBJ2-5; TRBD1 matches 7 bases. The ends lost 6 bases at V and 13 bases at J; junction bases unmatched: 17. Germline CDR1 reads SNHLY; CDR2 reads FYNNEI. CDR3 length equals 14 residues. CDR3: CASSWNGQETTLYF. As DNA, the CDR3 is TGTGCCAGCAGCTGGAACGGACAGGAGACAACGTTGTACTTC.

There are a few counts of this clone. The genes are TRBV6-5 and TRBJ1-1; D might be TRBD1 (5 bases). CDR3 length equals 16 residues. Per germline, CDR1 MNHEY and CDR2 SVGAGI. V gave up 4 bases and J gave up 0 bases, with 15 bases separating them. The CDR3 region has the DNA TGTGCCAGCAGTTCCGCCTCAGGGTTAATGAACACTGAAGCTTTCTTT. Protein sequence: CASSSASGLMNTEAFF.

The V gene is TRBV2, the J gene TRBJ1-6; perhaps TRBD1 as D (6 bases). The CDR3 is 13 amino acids. Trimming removed 7 bases at V and 9 bases at J, with 13 bases between. Germline CDR1 and CDR2: SNHLY and FYNNEI. The CDR3 sequence is CASNLEDSSPLHF. The CDR3 DNA reads as TGTGCCAGCAACCTAGAGGACAGTTCACCCCTCCACTTT.

This chain links TRBV12-1 with TRBJ1-5; whether TRBD1, the table's D call, matches the DNA was not checked. TRBV12-1 represents a pseudogene. This CDR3 is built from 15 residues. CDR3: CASSFWDRGNQPQHF. DNA of the CDR3: TGTGCCAGCAGCTTTTGGGACAGGGGAAATCAGCCCCAGCATTTT.

This chain links TRBV4-3 with TRBJ2-7; 8 bases agree with TRBD1. J was trimmed by 1 base and V by 3 bases; bases with no gene match: 2. Germline V gene data show CDR1 as LGHNA and CDR2 as YSLEER. This CDR3 is 14 amino acids long. In nucleotides, the CDR3 is TGCGCCAGCAGCCACCGGACAGGGTCCTACGAGCAGTACTTC. Amino acid sequence: CASSHRTGSYEQYF.

This chain joins TRBV27 and TRBJ2-5; TRBD2 aligns across 7 bases. Germline values: CDR1 MNHEY, CDR2 SMNVEV (reference sequence). V shed 4 bases and J 5 bases; nucleotides not matched to a gene: 10. There are 15 residues in the CDR3. The CDR3 reads CASSYSSGIGETQYF. CDR3 DNA: TGTGCCAGCAGTTACTCGAGCGGGATAGGGGAGACCCAGTACTTC.

The rearrangement uses TRBV5-6 and TRBJ2-3, with D possibly TRBD2 on 6 matching bases. The germline V and J ends were trimmed by 6 bases and 0 bases, with 11 bases remaining between them. CDR1 SGHDT and CDR2 YYEEEE come from the germline V gene. The CDR3 length is 14 residues. In DNA form, the CDR3 reads TGTGCCAGCATGTGGGGGACTAGCACAGATACGCAGTATTTT. It codes for CASMWGTSTDTQYF.

In nucleotides, the CDR3 is TGTGCCAGCAGCCGAGGACAGGGAGGATCTGGCTACACCTTC. Translation gives CASSRGQGGSGYTF. This chain links TRBV4-2 with TRBJ1-2; TRBD1 aligns across 8 bases. Trimming took 4 bases from V and 7 from J; bases not matched to a gene: 8. The CDR3 is 14 residues long. CDR1 is LGHNA, CDR2 YNFKEQ, per germline.

The J gene is TRBJ1-5, the V gene TRBV5-1, with 7 positions matching TRBD1. V lost 0 bases, J lost 4 bases, and 4 bases stayed unmatched. This CDR3 comprises 15 residues. Germline CDR1 reads SGHRS; CDR2 reads YFSETQ. The CDR3 region has the DNA TGCGCCAGCAGCTTGGCAGGGGGTGGGAATCAGCCCCAGCATTTT. It is translated as CASSLAGGGNQPQHF.

V usage is TRBV11-2 and J usage is TRBJ2-5; TRBD2 might be the D (5 bases). Trimming removed 1 base at V and 4 bases at J, with 10 bases between. CDR1 is SGHAT and CDR2 is FQNNGV in the germline V gene. The CDR3 is 14 residues long. The CDR3 is CASSLGGDRETQYF. CDR3 DNA sequence: TGTGCCAGCAGCTTAGGGGGAGATCGAGAGACCCAGTACTTC. The full variable domain, its missing parts supplied by reference TRBV11-2 and TRBJ2-5, is EAGVAQSPRYKIIEKRQSVAFWCNPISGHATLYWYQQILGQGPKLLIQFQNNGVVDDSQLPKDRFSAERLKGVDSTLKIQPAKLEDSAVYLCASSLGGDRETQYFGPGTRLLVL.

Here the CDR3 DNA reads TGTGCCAGTAGTATGGTGGGCTACGGAAACACCATATATTTT. Protein product: CASSMVGYGNTIYF. The chain joins TRBV19 to TRBJ1-3; D gene ambiguous. Deletions cut 3 bases from V and 4 bases from J, with 10 bases between. CDR3 size: 14 residues. The germline V gene encodes CDR1 LNHDA and CDR2 SQIVND (reference sequence).

J is TRBJ2-7 and V is TRBV11-3, with D maybe TRBD2 (6 bases). The ends were cut back, 1 base at V and 2 bases at J, with 15 bases in the middle. CDR1 is SGHNT and CDR2 is YENEEA in the germline V gene. The CDR3 is 16 residues long. CDR3 amino acids: CASSLGASVSTYEQYF. In DNA, the CDR3 is TGTGCCAGCAGCTTAGGGGCTAGCGTGTCGACCTACGAGCAGTACTTC.

The CDR3 spells CSVEIELGAGTGELFF. The CDR3 DNA reads as TGCAGCGTTGAAATCGAGTTGGGGGCGGGCACCGGGGAGCTGTTTTTT. The J gene is TRBJ2-2, the V gene TRBV29-1; tentatively, D is TRBD1 (6 bases). The germline V and J ends were trimmed by 2 bases and 4 bases, with 17 bases remaining between them. The CDR3 extends over 16 amino acids. CDR1 SQVTM and CDR2 ANQGSEA come from the germline V gene.

The gene calls are TRBV11-2 and TRBJ2-7; D gene unclear. This CDR3 has 13 amino acids. V was trimmed by 4 bases and J by 6 bases, leaving 13 bases between them. Germline CDR1 and CDR2: SGHAT and FQNNGV. CDR3 region: CASSSPRYSEQYF. DNA of the CDR3: TGTGCCAGCAGCTCCCCCCGGTACTCCGAGCAGTACTTC.

V and J are TRBV7-2 and TRBJ2-5; the D is unclear. Trimming left V 5 bases short and J 5 bases short, with 9 bases between. CDR1 is SGHTA, CDR2 FQGNSA, per germline. The length of the CDR3 is 12 residues. CDR3 DNA: TGTGCCAGCAGCCAAATTTTGGAGACCCAGTACTTC. It yields the protein CASSQILETQYF. Combining the CDR3 with reference TRBV7-2 and TRBJ2-5 gives the whole variable domain GAGVSQSPSNKVTEKGKDVELRCDPISGHTALYWYRQSLGQGLEFLIYFQGNSAPDKSGLPSDRFSAERTGGSVSTLTIQRTQQEDSAVYLCASSQILETQYFGPGTRLLVL.

The chain couples TRBV15 to TRBJ2-5, with 12 nucleotides matching TRBD2. Trimming took 3 bases from V and 7 from J; bases not matched to a gene: 12. Germline loops: CDR1 LNHNV, CDR2 YYDKDF (reference sequence). This CDR3 has 17 amino acids. The CDR3 sequence: CATSRDQTSGRRGTQYF. The CDR3 coding sequence is TGTGCCACCAGCAGGGACCAGACTAGCGGGAGACGTGGGACCCAGTACTTC. Together with reference TRBV15 and TRBJ2-5, the CDR3 gives the full variable domain: DAMVIQNPRYQVTQFGKPVTLSCSQTLNHNVMYWYQQKSSQAPKLLFHYYDKDFNNEADTPDNFQSRRPNTSFCFLDIRSPGLGDTAMYLCATSRDQTSGRRGTQYFGPGTRLLVL.

The chain has TRBV28 and TRBJ2-7; 7 bases map to TRBD1. The CDR3 covers 17 residues. Germline V gene data show CDR1 as MDHEN and CDR2 as SYDVKM. The V and J ends lost 5 bases and 0 bases, in that order; junction bases with no gene match: 13. DNA for the CDR3: TGTGCCAGCAGTCCCACCTCCCTCAGGGACAGCTCCTACGAGCAGTACTTC. Its translation is CASSPTSLRDSSYEQYF.

The chain couples TRBV28 to TRBJ2-7, with a weak D call TRBD2 (7 bases). The CDR3 runs to 15 residues. V lost 6 bases and J lost 2, with 17 bases in between. Germline CDR1 reads MDHEN; CDR2 reads SYDVKM. The DNA of the CDR3 is TGTGCCAGCAGGGCCGGACAGCGGGGTCCCTACGAGCAGTACTTC. Its translation is CASRAGQRGPYEQYF.

V gene TRBV4-2 combines with J gene TRBJ2-3; 7 positions agree with TRBD2. Germline V lookup: CDR1 LGHNA, CDR2 YNFKEQ. Unmatched junction bases numbered 5, after V lost 4 bases and J lost 4 bases. CDR3 length: 14 residues. The CDR3 sequence is CASSPRGEADTQYF. CDR3 nucleotides: TGTGCCAGCAGCCCTCGGGGGGAGGCAGATACGCAGTATTTT.

The CDR3 DNA reads TGCGCCAGCAGCCAAATTACCCAGCAGCCCCAGCATTTT. The encoded protein is CASSQITQQPQHF. The chain links TRBV4-1 to TRBJ1-5; the D is unclear. The CDR3 has 13 residues. Trimming took 2 bases from V and 7 from J, leaving 9 bases between them. Germline lookup yields CDR1 MGHRA and CDR2 YSYEKL.

CDR3 residues: CAISGDTLNTEAFF. CDR3 sequence (DNA): TGTGCCATCAGTGGTGACACCTTGAACACTGAAGCTTTCTTT. The rearrangement links TRBV10-3 to TRBJ1-1; D unresolved. CDR3 length: 14 amino acids. V was cut by 4 bases and J by 0 bases, with 9 bases left in between. In germline, CDR1 is ENHRY, CDR2 SYGVKD.

The chain recombines TRBV6-7 with TRBJ2-1; 12 bases align to TRBD2. TRBV6-7 qualifies as an ORF whose function is uncertain. CDR3 length: 19 amino acids. With V trimmed by 0 bases and J by 7 bases, 13 bases remained unmatched. CDR3 protein: CASSYSKSLAGGRVNEQFF. The CDR3, as DNA: TGTGCCAGCAGTTACTCGAAAAGCCTAGCGGGGGGGCGTGTGAATGAGCAGTTCTTC.